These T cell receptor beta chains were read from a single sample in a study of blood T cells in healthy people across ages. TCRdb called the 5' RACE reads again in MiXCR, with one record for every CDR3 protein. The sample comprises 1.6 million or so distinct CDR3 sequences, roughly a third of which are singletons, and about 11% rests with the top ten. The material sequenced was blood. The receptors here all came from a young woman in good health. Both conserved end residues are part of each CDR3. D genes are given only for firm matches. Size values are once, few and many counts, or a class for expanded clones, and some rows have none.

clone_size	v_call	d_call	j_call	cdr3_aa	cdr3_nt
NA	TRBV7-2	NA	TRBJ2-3	CASSLFSGGSTDTQYF	TGTGCCAGCAGCCTATTTTCAGGGGGGAGCACAGATACGCAGTATTTT
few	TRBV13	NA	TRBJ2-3	CASSLGLVQITAKDTQYF	TGTGCCAGCAGCTTAGGCCTAGTTCAAATCACAGCGAAAGATACGCAGTATTTT
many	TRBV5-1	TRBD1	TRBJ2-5	CASTGTEQETQYF	TGCGCCAGCACGGGGACAGAACAAGAGACCCAGTACTTC
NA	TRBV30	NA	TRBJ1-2	CAWFRMTSYGYTF	TGTGCCTGGTTCCGCATGACCTCCTATGGCTACACCTTC
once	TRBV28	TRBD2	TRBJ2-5	CASRGTSGPQETQYF	TGTGCCAGCAGGGGGACTAGCGGACCTCAAGAGACCCAGTACTTC
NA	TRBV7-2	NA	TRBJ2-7	CAGSLGWERDEQYF	TGTGCCGGCAGCTTGGGGTGGGAGAGGGACGAGCAGTACTTC
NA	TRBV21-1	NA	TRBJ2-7	CASSKVYLAPYEQYF	TGTGCCAGCAGCAAAGTGTACCTAGCGCCCTACGAGCAGTACTTC
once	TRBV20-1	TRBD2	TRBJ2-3	CSASRGGFSTDTQYF	TGCAGTGCTAGCCGGGGGGGCTTCAGCACAGATACGCAGTATTTT
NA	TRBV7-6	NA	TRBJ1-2	CASSNSPYGYTF	TGTGCCAGCAGCAACAGCCCCTATGGCTACACCTTC
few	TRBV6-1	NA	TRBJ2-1	CASTPWEIVVSSYNEQFF	TGTGCCAGCACCCCGTGGGAAATAGTCGTTAGCTCCTACAATGAGCAGTTCTTC
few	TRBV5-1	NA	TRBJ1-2	CASSPTSRGVDGYTF	TGCGCCAGCAGCCCAACTAGCCGGGGGGTCGATGGCTACACCTTC
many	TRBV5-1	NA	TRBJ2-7	CASRGPRYEQYF	TGCGCCAGCAGAGGGCCCCGCTACGAGCAGTACTTC
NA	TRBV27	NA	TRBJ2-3	CASSLGRTYTQYF	TGTGCCAGCAGTTTGGGCCGTACATATACGCAGTATTTT
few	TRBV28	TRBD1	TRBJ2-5	CASSTDRDSQETQYF	TGTGCCAGCAGTACGGACCGGGACAGCCAAGAGACCCAGTACTTC
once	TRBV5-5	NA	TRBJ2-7	CASSPYQVSYEQYF	TGTGCCAGCAGCCCCTACCAGGTATCCTACGAGCAGTACTTC